This TCR beta chain was found in a study of shared clonotypes between healthy human individuals. The table came from immunoSEQ multiplex PCR; TCRdb's copy has only in-frame clones and leaves some out. This table holds approximately 500,000 clones, almost 80% found once. The V gene's germline CDR1 is SNHLY and CDR2 FYNNEI. The CDR3 contains 13 residues. Trimming removed 7 bases from V and 0 bases from J, with 8 bases in between. This clone was counted a few times. V and J are TRBV2 and TRBJ2-3; the D is unclear. The TCR sequence derives from a middle-aged woman in good health. Some clones in this sample may be carry-over from other donors' samples. The sequenced sample was PBMCs. Here the CDR3 DNA reads TGTGCCAGCAATGGGTTTAGCACAGATACGCAGTATTTT. Translation: CASNGFSTDTQYF.